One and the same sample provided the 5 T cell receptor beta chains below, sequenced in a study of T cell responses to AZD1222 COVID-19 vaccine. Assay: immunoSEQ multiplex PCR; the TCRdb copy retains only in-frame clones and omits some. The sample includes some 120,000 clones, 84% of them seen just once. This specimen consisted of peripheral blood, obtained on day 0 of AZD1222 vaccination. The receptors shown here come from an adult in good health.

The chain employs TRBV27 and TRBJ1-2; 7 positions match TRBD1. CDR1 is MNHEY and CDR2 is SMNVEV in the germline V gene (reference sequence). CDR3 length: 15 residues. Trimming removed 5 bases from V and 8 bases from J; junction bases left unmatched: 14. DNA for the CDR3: TGTGCCAGCAGTCTGGGACAGCCTCTTTCGAACGGCTACACCTTC. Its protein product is CASSLGQPLSNGYTF.

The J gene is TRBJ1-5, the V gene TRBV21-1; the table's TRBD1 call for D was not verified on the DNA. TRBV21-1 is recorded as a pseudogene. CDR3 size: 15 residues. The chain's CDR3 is CASSRWDRGFQPQHF. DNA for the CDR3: TGTGCCAGCAGCAGATGGGACAGGGGGTTCCAGCCCCAGCATTTT.

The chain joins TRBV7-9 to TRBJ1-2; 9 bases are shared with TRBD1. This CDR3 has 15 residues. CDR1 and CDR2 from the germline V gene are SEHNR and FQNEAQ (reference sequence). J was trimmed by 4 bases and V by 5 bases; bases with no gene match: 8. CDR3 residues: CASSQMGQGVYGYTF. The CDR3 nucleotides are TGTGCCAGCAGCCAAATGGGACAGGGAGTCTATGGCTACACCTTC.

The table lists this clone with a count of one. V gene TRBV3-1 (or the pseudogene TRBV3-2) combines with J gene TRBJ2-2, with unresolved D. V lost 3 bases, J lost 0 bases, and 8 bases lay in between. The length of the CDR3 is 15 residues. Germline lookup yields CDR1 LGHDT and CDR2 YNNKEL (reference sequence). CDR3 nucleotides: TGTGCCAGCAGCCACAGGCAGTCGAACACCGGGGAGCTGTTTTTT. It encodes CASSHRQSNTGELFF.

The CDR3 bases are TGTGCCAGCTCACCATTTACCCTGACAGGCCAGAACACTGAAGCTTTCTTT. Translated: CASSPFTLTGQNTEAFF. This chain links TRBV18 with TRBJ1-1; D perhaps matches TRBD1 (6 bases). V lost 2 bases to trimming and J lost 1 base, with 17 bases between them. The CDR3 has 17 residues. The germline CDR1 and CDR2 sequences are KGHSH and LQKENI.